This entry lists 3 T cell receptor beta chains sequenced from one sample in a study of cytomegalovirus exposure and HLA in healthy donors. The PCR contained 60 Vbeta and 13 Jbeta primers. The method was immunoSEQ multiplex PCR; TCRdb's version includes in-frame clones alone and lacks a portion of them. The sample has some 150,000 clones; over 60% are singletons. Source material: PBMCs. The receptors shown here come from a woman between 25 and 40 years old in good health and CMV-seronegative.

The J gene is TRBJ2-3, the V gene TRBV6-5; TRBD1 matches at 8 bases. V gave up 0 bases and J gave up 0 bases; unmatched junction bases: 2. The V gene's germline CDR1 is MNHEY and CDR2 SVGAGI. The CDR3 has 16 amino acids. CDR3 DNA sequence: TGTGCCAGCAGTTACTCCGGACAGGGTAGCACAGATACGCAGTATTTT. Its translation is CASSYSGQGSTDTQYF.

The V gene is TRBV4-1, the J gene TRBJ1-2; possibly TRBD1 for D (6 bases). V gave up 1 base and J gave up 6 bases, with 15 bases separating them. The CDR3 is 15 amino acids. Germline CDR1 is MGHRA and CDR2 is YSYEKL. CDR3 coding DNA: TGCGCCAGCAGCCAAGGGGTAGGGACAAGGAATGGCTACACCTTC. This encodes CASSQGVGTRNGYTF.

The chain employs TRBV5-1 and TRBJ2-3, with a tentative D call TRBD2 (6 bases). This CDR3 is 15 amino acids long. Germline loops: CDR1 SGHRS, CDR2 YFSETQ. Trimming stripped 3 bases from V and 3 bases from J, with 14 bases between. The CDR3 loop is CASSWGDRGTDTQYF. The DNA for the CDR3 is TGCGCCAGCAGCTGGGGGGACCGGGGAACAGATACGCAGTATTTT.